The rows below give T cell receptor beta chains drawn from one sample of a study of Graves' ophthalmopathy and Graves' hyperthyroidism. TCRdb called the multiplex PCR reads again in MiXCR, with one record for every CDR3 protein. The table includes 350,000 to 450,000 distinct CDR3 sequences, under 25% detected once. Sequenced sample: peripheral blood. These receptors were collected from a woman aged 18-35 years with stable Graves' hyperthyroidism. Each CDR3 is given with its conserved first and last residue. The order of the fields is D gene, V gene, clone size, J gene, CDR3 protein, CDR3 DNA. D genes are given only for firm matches. Size values are once, few and many counts, or a class for expanded clones, and some rows have none.

>-|TRBV20-1|many|TRBJ2-5
CSAAFRLTQKGGAQETQYF
TGCAGTGCTGCTTTTAGACTTACTCAAAAAGGGGGTGCCCAAGAGACCCAGTACTTC
>TRBD2|TRBV20-1|many|TRBJ2-7
CSARSDRDYGYEQYF
TGCAGTGCTAGATCAGACCGGGACTATGGCTACGAGCAGTACTTC
>TRBD1|TRBV9|few|TRBJ2-7
CASSSGDRYEQYF
TGTGCCAGCAGCTCCGGGGACAGATACGAGCAGTACTTC
>TRBD2|TRBV12-3/TRBV12-4|-|TRBJ2-5
CASSLLLAGHQETQYF
TGTGCCAGCAGTTTATTACTAGCGGGCCATCAAGAGACCCAGTACTTC
>-|TRBV7-2|many|TRBJ1-2
CASSLGIYGYTF
TGTGCCAGCAGCTTAGGTATCTATGGCTACACCTTC
>TRBD2|TRBV3-1|many|TRBJ2-7
CASSLRTSRYSYEQYF
TGTGCCAGCAGCCTCCGGACTAGCCGTTATTCCTACGAGCAGTACTTC
>-|TRBV6-2/TRBV6-3|many|TRBJ2-5
CASTRGSGQETQYF
TGTGCCAGCACCCGGGGTAGCGGCCAAGAGACCCAGTACTTC
>-|TRBV30|many|TRBJ1-2
CAWTDNYGYTF
TGTGCCTGGACAGATAACTATGGCTACACCTTC
>-|TRBV15|many|TRBJ2-5
CATSREAWGTQYF
TGTGCCACCAGCAGAGAAGCTTGGGGGACCCAGTACTTC
>TRBD1|TRBV12-3/TRBV12-4|-|TRBJ1-1
CASSQQGTAEAFF
TGTGCCAGCAGCCAACAGGGGACGGCTGAAGCTTTCTTT
>-|TRBV20-1|many|TRBJ2-7
CSASIGTYEQYF
TGCAGTGCTTCTATAGGGACCTACGAGCAGTACTTC
>-|TRBV30|many|TRBJ2-5
CAWSAERLETQYF
TGTGCCTGGAGTGCCGAGAGACTAGAGACCCAGTACTTC
>-|TRBV5-6|few|TRBJ2-5
CASSLGTLLTRTQYF
TGTGCCAGCAGCCTCGGGACCCTTTTGACCCGGACCCAGTACTTC
>-|TRBV27|once|TRBJ1-1
CASSLRGDSEAFF
TGTGCCAGCAGCTTAAGGGGGGACTCTGAAGCTTTCTTT
>TRBD1|TRBV6-2/TRBV6-3|many|TRBJ1-2
CAGSPDRAQTF
TGTGCCGGCAGTCCGGACAGGGCTCAGACCTTC
>-|TRBV30|few|TRBJ1-2
CAWSVFPAYGYTF
TGTGCCTGGAGTGTATTCCCAGCCTATGGCTACACCTTC
>TRBD2|TRBV7-2|many|TRBJ2-7
CASSLEASGYEQYF
TGTGCCAGCAGCTTAGAGGCTAGCGGATACGAGCAGTACTTC
>TRBD2|TRBV18|few|TRBJ2-7
CASSPRGEGEQYF
TGTGCCAGCTCACCGAGAGGGGAGGGCGAGCAGTACTTC
>-|TRBV7-2|-|TRBJ2-5
CASSRGSGAGETQYF
TGTGCCAGCAGCCGAGGTAGCGGAGCTGGGGAGACCCAGTACTTC
>-|TRBV3-1|many|TRBJ2-7
CASSPGRRRGQYF
TGTGCCAGCAGCCCGGGTCGTCGACGGGGGCAGTACTTC
>TRBD1|TRBV20-1|few|TRBJ1-2
CSAGRQGGYGYTF
TGCAGTGCGGGCCGACAGGGCGGCTATGGCTACACCTTC
>-|TRBV7-2|many|TRBJ1-6
CASSYNAGGTNSPLHF
TGTGCCAGCAGCTACAATGCGGGGGGGACTAATTCACCCCTCCACTTT
>-|TRBV5-1|-|TRBJ2-7
CASSKQGSLYEQYF
TGCGCCAGCAGCAAACAGGGTTCCCTCTACGAGCAGTACTTC
>-|TRBV4-2|few|TRBJ1-2
CASSHETGTVVGYTF
TGTGCCAGCAGCCACGAAACAGGGACCGTTGTTGGCTACACCTTC
>TRBD1|TRBV2|many|TRBJ1-1
CASSVPTGVMNTEAFF
TGTGCCAGCAGTGTCCCGACAGGGGTGATGAACACTGAAGCTTTCTTT
>-|TRBV18|few|TRBJ1-3
CASSPFSGGTGNTIYF
TGTGCCAGCTCACCATTCAGCGGAGGGACTGGAAACACCATATATTTT
>TRBD2|TRBV11-2|few|TRBJ2-3
CASSLGVGAGTDTDTQYF
TGTGCCAGCAGCTTAGGCGTGGGAGCGGGGACGGACACAGATACGCAGTATTTT
>-|TRBV28|many|TRBJ2-6
CASISRPPIGANVLTF
TGTGCCAGCATCTCCCGGCCACCAATTGGGGCCAACGTCCTGACTTTC
>-|TRBV6-5|many|TRBJ2-7
CASSYLWERENEQYF
TGTGCCAGCAGTTACTTGTGGGAGAGGGAAAACGAGCAGTACTTC
>-|TRBV6-1|once|TRBJ2-7
CASRIRQGTYEQYF
TGTGCCAGCAGGATTAGGCAGGGAACCTACGAGCAGTACTTC
>-|TRBV28|-|TRBJ2-5
CASSLMGGQGTQYF
TGTGCCAGCAGTTTAATGGGGGGCCAAGGGACCCAGTACTTC
>-|TRBV20-1|many|TRBJ2-7
CSARAHRLYEQYF
TGCAGTGCTAGAGCACACAGACTCTACGAGCAGTACTTC
>TRBD2|TRBV2|many|TRBJ2-5
CASKGELAGRETQYF
TGTGCCAGCAAAGGAGAACTAGCGGGACGTGAGACCCAGTACTTC
>TRBD2|TRBV11-2|many|TRBJ2-2
CASSYLAGAGDTGELFF
TGTGCCAGCAGCTACCTAGCGGGAGCCGGGGACACCGGGGAGCTGTTTTTT
>-|TRBV4-1|few|TRBJ2-5
CASSQWYRETQYF
TGCGCCAGCAGCCAATGGTATAGAGAGACCCAGTACTTC
>-|TRBV12-3/TRBV12-4|many|TRBJ2-7
CASSVTLGTSSYEQYF
TGTGCCAGCAGCGTAACCCTAGGGACCAGCTCCTACGAGCAGTACTTC
>-|TRBV7-9|many|TRBJ2-2
CASSFPAVAGELFF
TGTGCCAGCAGCTTCCCAGCGGTCGCCGGGGAGCTGTTTTTT
>-|TRBV12-3/TRBV12-4|-|TRBJ1-1
CASSLAEGDTEAFF
TGTGCCAGCAGTTTAGCGGAGGGGGACACTGAAGCTTTCTTT
>TRBD1|TRBV6-2/TRBV6-3|-|TRBJ2-7
CASDPGQGSSYEQYF
TGTGCCAGCGATCCGGGACAGGGGAGCTCCTACGAGCAGTACTTC